The 27 T cell receptor beta chains below come from one sample, sequenced in a study of identical twins. Using its own MiXCR run on the 5' RACE reads, TCRdb lists one record per CDR3 protein. The sample has about 240,000 distinct CDR3 sequences; 10% to 13% are singletons. The specimen was memory T cells sorted from blood. All receptors come from a man in his fifties in good health.

Worth noting for this clonotype: The germline gene is not matched at one end of the junction; a read error may be the cause. V is TRBV3-1 and J is TRBJ2-5; no reliable D call. This CDR3 has 11 amino acids. Germline assignment: CDR1 LGHDT and CDR2 YNNKEL (reference sequence). The CDR3 loop reads CAGSQQETQYF. CDR3 DNA sequence: TGTGCCGGCAGCCAGCAAGAGACCCAGTACTTC.

This clonotype was detected a few times. The chain couples TRBV2 to TRBJ1-5; no clear D gene. CDR1 and CDR2 (germline): SNHLY, FYNNEI. CDR3 length equals 15 residues. The V gene lost 3 bases and the J gene lost 7 bases, with 16 bases spanning the gap. Here the CDR3 DNA reads TGTGCCAGCAGTGATAGGGAAGGTGGAGCGCAGCCCCAGCATTTT. This codes for CASSDREGGAQPQHF. Together with reference TRBV2 and TRBJ1-5, the CDR3 gives the full variable domain: EPEVTQTPSHQVTQMGQEVILRCVPISNHLYFYWYRQILGQKVEFLVSFYNNEISEKSEIFDDQFSVERPDGSNFTLKIRSTKLEDSAMYFCASSDREGGAQPQHFGDGTRLSIL.

This clonotype was detected many times. The V call is TRBV11-2, the J call TRBJ2-1, with 8 bases identical to TRBD1. The J segment lost 7 bases and the V segment lost 3 bases, leaving 5 bases of the junction unmatched. Germline V lookup: CDR1 SGHAT, CDR2 FQNNGV. The CDR3 is made up of 14 amino acids. The CDR3 nucleotides are TGTGCCAGCAGCTTCGGGACAGGAGGGAATGAGCAGTTCTTC. Translated, it gives CASSFGTGGNEQFF. The whole variable domain, remainder taken from reference TRBV11-2 and TRBJ2-1, is EAGVAQSPRYKIIEKRQSVAFWCNPISGHATLYWYQQILGQGPKLLIQFQNNGVVDDSQLPKDRFSAERLKGVDSTLKIQPAKLEDSAVYLCASSFGTGGNEQFFGPGTRLTVL.

This clonotype was recorded many times. This chain joins TRBV12-3 or TRBV12-4 and TRBJ1-2; 8 positions agree with TRBD1. This CDR3 contains 13 residues. Trimming cost V 7 bases and J 4 bases; bases outside gene matches: 5. The CDR3 nucleotides are TGTGCCAGCAAGGACAGGGCTGGCTATGGCTACACCTTC. This codes for CASKDRAGYGYTF.

This clonotype appeared a few times. The chain is built from TRBV4-1 and TRBJ2-7; 8 bases agree with TRBD1. Trimming at V came to 4 bases and at J to 5 bases, leaving 7 bases not matched to a gene. The CDR3 contains 14 residues. Per the germline V gene, CDR1 is MGHRA and CDR2 is YSYEKL. CDR3: CASSPTGVGDEQYF. CDR3 DNA sequence: TGCGCCAGCAGCCCGACAGGGGTAGGTGACGAGCAGTACTTC.

Ten or more counts support this clonotype. The junction differs from germline at one of its ends, possibly a read error. CDR3 sequence reads: CASSLVQSYSF. In DNA, the CDR3 is TGTGCCAGCAGCTTAGTTCAGAGCTACTCCTTC. The chain couples TRBV7-2 to TRBJ1-2; no clear D. Germline CDR1 and CDR2: SGHTA and FQGNSA. The CDR3 is 11 amino acids.

This clonotype was seen ten or more times. V is TRBV12-3 or TRBV12-4 and J is TRBJ2-5; tentatively, D is TRBD1 or TRBD2 (6 bases each). The CDR3 sequence is 15 residues long. Trimming left V 6 bases short and J 5 bases short, with 19 bases between. CDR3 sequence: CASSVRGLGVETQYF. CDR3 DNA sequence: TGTGCCAGCAGCGTACGGGGGCTGGGTGTGGAGACCCAGTACTTC.

This clonotype was picked up a small number of times. The gene calls are TRBV6-2 or TRBV6-3 and TRBJ1-6; 7 bases map to TRBD1. Per the germline V gene, CDR1 is MNHEY and CDR2 is SVGEGT. The CDR3 has 14 residues. Trimming removed 5 bases from V and 9 bases from J; junction bases left unmatched: 7. The CDR3 loop is CASSETGNISPLHF. DNA of the CDR3: TGTGCCAGCAGTGAGACAGGGAATATTTCACCCCTCCACTTT.

This clonotype was recorded a few times. The chain joins TRBV7-8 to TRBJ2-1, with D maybe TRBD1 (5 bases). Germline V gives CDR1 SGHVS, CDR2 FQNEAQ. The V end was cut by 5 bases, the J end by 2 bases, with 13 bases between. The CDR3 has 15 amino acids. The CDR3 region has the DNA TGTGCCAGCAGCGTCAGGGCCAAGCCCTACAATGAGCAGTTCTTC. Protein: CASSVRAKPYNEQFF.

This clonotype was detected many times. The genes are TRBV28 and TRBJ2-7; a possible D gene is TRBD1 (5 bases). The V gene's germline CDR1 is MDHEN and CDR2 SYDVKM. CDR3 size: 15 residues. Trimming removed 2 bases at V and 6 bases at J, with 17 bases between. This CDR3 is CASSLPGQTQREQYF. The CDR3 DNA reads TGTGCCAGCAGTTTACCTGGACAAACCCAGCGCGAGCAGTACTTC.

A few counts support this clonotype. This chain connects TRBV7-9 to TRBJ2-7; the D is unclear. Trimming took 1 base from V and 4 from J, leaving 5 bases between them. In germline, CDR1 is SEHNR, CDR2 FQNEAQ (reference sequence). The CDR3 has 12 residues. The CDR3 sequence: CASSLVRYEQYF. For the CDR3, the DNA is TGTGCCAGCAGCTTAGTCAGATACGAGCAGTACTTC.

This clonotype came up a few times. The chain carries TRBV10-3 and TRBJ1-6; D might be TRBD1 (5 bases). Trimming shortened V by 8 bases and J by 7 bases, and 15 bases separated the two germline ends. CDR1 and CDR2 from the germline V gene are ENHRY and SYGVKD. This CDR3 spans 14 amino acids. The CDR3 sequence is CAIAGQTANSPLHF. CDR3 sequence (DNA): TGTGCCATCGCGGGGCAGACGGCAAATTCACCCCTCCACTTT.

This clonotype was recorded many times. The chain is built from TRBV11-2 and TRBJ2-5; 8 bases match TRBD2. With V trimmed by 5 bases and J by 0 bases, 14 bases remained unmatched. There are 18 residues in the CDR3. The germline CDR1 and CDR2 sequences are SGHAT and FQNNGV. CDR3 nucleotides: TGTGCCAGCAGCCGAGTTGGGGCTGGCGGGGGGTACCAAGAGACCCAGTACTTC. Translating gives CASSRVGAGGGYQETQYF.

This clonotype was observed a few times. The chain couples TRBV4-1 to TRBJ1-1, with TRBD1 as a possible D gene (6 bases). Per germline, CDR1 MGHRA and CDR2 YSYEKL. This CDR3 region has 16 residues. Trimming removed 4 bases from V and 2 bases from J, with 17 bases in between. The CDR3 here is CASSRLGGAHNTEAFF. The DNA of the CDR3 is TGCGCCAGCAGCCGCCTGGGGGGGGCGCACAACACTGAAGCTTTCTTT.

This clonotype was detected ten times or more. The chain links TRBV7-2 to TRBJ1-1; D not resolved. The V and J ends lost 4 bases and 3 bases respectively, with 18 bases between them. This CDR3 is built from 16 residues. Germline CDR1 is SGHTA and CDR2 is FQGNSA. The CDR3 DNA reads TGTGCCAGCAGCTCGGCTCGAGCGGGGATAGACACTGAAGCTTTCTTT. Translating it yields CASSSARAGIDTEAFF.

This clonotype occurred a few times. The chain is built from TRBV15 and TRBJ1-1; D not certain. The CDR3 covers 12 residues. V was shortened by 0 bases and J by 7 bases, with 6 bases between the two germline ends. Germline V gives CDR1 LNHNV, CDR2 YYDKDF (reference sequence). The CDR3 DNA reads TGTGCCACCAGCAGAGATCTAAGTGAAGCTTTCTTT. It codes for CATSRDLSEAFF.

This clonotype showed up many times. The rearrangement uses TRBV6-1 and TRBJ2-7; 10 bases are shared with TRBD1. The J segment lost 0 bases and the V segment lost 4 bases, leaving 6 bases of the junction unmatched. There are 16 residues in the CDR3. Germline V CDR1 and CDR2: MNHNS, SASEGT. The CDR3 coding sequence is TGTGCCAGCAGTGCCTCGGACAGGGGGAGCTCCTACGAGCAGTACTTC. This codes for CASSASDRGSSYEQYF.

This clonotype was recorded at least ten times. This chain joins TRBV19 and TRBJ1-1, with TRBD1 matching 8 bases. Losses at the gene ends were 5 bases for V and 5 bases for J; bases not matched to a gene: 4. Germline assignment: CDR1 LNHDA and CDR2 SQIVND (reference sequence). The CDR3 extends over 13 amino acids. CDR3 loop: CASSGTGGTEAFF. The DNA for the CDR3 is TGTGCCAGTAGTGGGACAGGAGGGACTGAAGCTTTCTTT.

This clonotype was found a few times. The V and J genes are TRBV5-6 and TRBJ2-1; 9 bases agree with TRBD1. V dropped 4 bases and J dropped 1; count of bases not matched to a gene: 15. CDR3 length: 19 residues. Looked up from germline, CDR1 is SGHDT and CDR2 is YYEEEE. The CDR3, as DNA: TGTGCCAGCAGCCCGGAGTTGGGGACAGGGAGAGGGTCCTACAATGAGCAGTTCTTC. Translated, it gives CASSPELGTGRGSYNEQFF.

The table lists this clonotype with many counts. The V and J genes are TRBV29-1 and TRBJ2-1; D assignment may be TRBD1 or TRBD2 (5 bases each). Between the trimmed V and J ends, which lost 4 bases and 8 bases, there was a span of 15 bases. CDR1 is SQVTM, CDR2 ANQGSEA, per germline. There are 13 residues in the CDR3. Here the CDR3 DNA reads TGCAGCGTTGCCCGGGACCTTAGCGATGAGCAGTTCTTC. Protein product: CSVARDLSDEQFF.

This clonotype came up many times. CDR3 bases: TGCGCCAGCAGCCAAGGGCAAGGATTCGGGGGTGAAAAACTGTTTTTT. Its translation is CASSQGQGFGGEKLFF. The chain joins TRBV4-3 to TRBJ1-4; TRBD1 might be the D (5 bases). V lost 1 base, J lost 7 bases, and 16 bases lay in between. Germline V CDR1 and CDR2: LGHNA, YSLEER. The CDR3 is 16 residues long.

This clonotype was seen repeatedly, ten times or more. The V call is TRBV6-5, the J call TRBJ1-1, with D uncertain. Trimming stripped 2 bases from V and 1 base from J, with 5 bases between. The CDR3 contains 13 residues. The germline V gene encodes CDR1 MNHEY and CDR2 SVGAGI. The CDR3 nucleotides read TGTGCCAGCAGTTACGCCCGGAACACTGAAGCTTTCTTT. As protein: CASSYARNTEAFF.

This clonotype was picked up many times. This chain uses TRBV6-5 with TRBJ2-3, with D hard to call. This CDR3 has 14 residues. Trimming took 0 bases from V and 5 from J, leaving 9 bases between them. In germline, CDR1 is MNHEY, CDR2 SVGAGI. In DNA, the CDR3 is TGTGCCAGCAGTTACTCGGGATATGGAGATACGCAGTATTTT. It translates to CASSYSGYGDTQYF.

This clonotype came up many times. The chain links TRBV10-3 to TRBJ2-5; D uncertain. CDR3 length: 12 amino acids. V gave up 5 bases and J gave up 0 bases, with 4 bases separating them. In germline, CDR1 is ENHRY, CDR2 SYGVKD. CDR3 nucleotides: TGTGCCATCAGTCAAAACCAAGAGACCCAGTACTTC. As protein: CAISQNQETQYF.

This clonotype was counted ten times or more. The chain joins TRBV5-1 to TRBJ2-1; TRBD2 matches 11 bases. With 4 bases clipped from V and 3 bases from J, the junction kept 6 bases outside the gene matches. The germline V gene encodes CDR1 SGHRS and CDR2 YFSETQ. The CDR3 spans 16 residues. The chain's CDR3 is CASSPRLAGNYNEQFF. In nucleotides, the CDR3 is TGCGCCAGCAGCCCAAGACTAGCGGGGAACTACAATGAGCAGTTCTTC.

Only a few counts were recorded for this clonotype. The rearrangement links TRBV4-3 to TRBJ2-5; maybe TRBD2 (6 bases). There are 16 residues in the CDR3. V was pared by 0 bases and J by 5 bases, with 16 bases between. Germline V CDR1 and CDR2: LGHNA, YSLEER. The CDR3 region has the DNA TGCGCCAGCAGCCAAGATCAAAATGGAGGGCGGGAGACCCAGTACTTC. Translating gives CASSQDQNGGRETQYF.

This clonotype was recorded many times. This chain links TRBV20-1 with TRBJ2-7, with D possibly being TRBD2 (7 bases). Per the germline V gene, CDR1 is DFQATT and CDR2 is SNEGSKA (reference sequence). This CDR3 is 14 amino acids long. The V gene lost 6 bases and the J gene lost 2 bases, with 17 bases spanning the gap. CDR3 DNA sequence: TGCAGTGCCCCGAAAGGGGGGGGACCCTACGAGCAGTACTTC. Translated: CSAPKGGGPYEQYF.